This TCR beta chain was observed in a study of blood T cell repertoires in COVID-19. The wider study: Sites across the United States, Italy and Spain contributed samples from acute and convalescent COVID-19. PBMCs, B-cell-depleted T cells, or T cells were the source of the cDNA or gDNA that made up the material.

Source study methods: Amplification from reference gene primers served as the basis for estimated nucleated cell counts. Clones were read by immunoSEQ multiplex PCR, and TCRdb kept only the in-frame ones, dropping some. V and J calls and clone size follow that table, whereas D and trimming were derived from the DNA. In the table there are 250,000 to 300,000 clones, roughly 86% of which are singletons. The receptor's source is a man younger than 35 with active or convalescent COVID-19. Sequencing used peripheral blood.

The CDR3 sequence: CAWTSGGGITEAFF. Written as DNA, the CDR3 is TGTGCCTGGACCTCAGGGGGCGGAATCACTGAAGCTTTCTTT. This rearrangement joins TRBV30 to TRBJ1-1; TRBD1 matches at 8 bases. Looked up from germline, CDR1 is GTSNPN and CDR2 is SVGIG (reference sequence). Trimming removed 4 bases from V and 4 bases from J; junction bases left unmatched: 8. The CDR3 is 14 residues long.